The sequence of this T cell receptor beta chain was determined in a study of T cells in Graves' hyperthyroidism and ophthalmopathy. Overall study context: Upon initial diagnosis and before any treatment, peripheral blood was collected.

TCR beta CDR3 sequences were amplified from RNA transcripts. The HTBI set primed first-round TCR CDR3 RT-PCR. Using its own MiXCR run on the multiplex PCR reads, TCRdb lists one record per CDR3 protein. The sample has roughly 580,000 distinct CDR3 sequences; approximately 15% are singletons. Drawn at first hyperthyroidism diagnosis, the blood sample preceded any ophthalmopathy symptoms. Findings and limits, study-wide: The blood repertoire included most of the expanded thyroid clonotypes above 0.001.

This clonotype was observed a few times. Its antigen is unidentified. Relative to the germline gene, one junction end is altered; a read error may explain this. The CDR3 loop spans 14 amino acids. Germline assignment: CDR1 SGHRS and CDR2 YFSETQ. The J gene is TRBJ1-1, the V gene TRBV5-1; 8 positions match TRBD1. The sequenced material came from blood. The receptor's source is a woman aged 25 to 39 with Graves' hyperthyroidism that later progressed to Graves' ophthalmopathy. DNA for the CDR3: TGCACCAGCAGCACGGGACAGGAGAACACTGAAGCTTTCTTT. Translated, it gives CTSSTGQENTEAFF.